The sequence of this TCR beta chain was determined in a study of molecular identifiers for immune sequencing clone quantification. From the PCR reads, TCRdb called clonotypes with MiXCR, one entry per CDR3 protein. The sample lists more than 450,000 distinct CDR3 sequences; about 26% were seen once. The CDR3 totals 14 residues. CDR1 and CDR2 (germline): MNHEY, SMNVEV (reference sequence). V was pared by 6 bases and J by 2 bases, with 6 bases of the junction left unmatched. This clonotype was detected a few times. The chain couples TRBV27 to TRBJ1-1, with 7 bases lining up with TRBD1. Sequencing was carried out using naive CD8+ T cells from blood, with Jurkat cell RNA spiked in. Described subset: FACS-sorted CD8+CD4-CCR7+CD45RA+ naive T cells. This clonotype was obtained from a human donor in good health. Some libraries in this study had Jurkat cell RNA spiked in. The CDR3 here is CASRVTGTNTEAFF. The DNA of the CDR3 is TGTGCCAGCAGGGTGACAGGGACTAACACTGAAGCTTTCTTT.